This paragraph covers one T cell receptor (beta chain) sequence. The data were obtained in a study of blood T cell repertoires in COVID-19. Overall study context: The samples span acute and convalescent COVID-19 from the United States, Italy and Spain.

How the authors handled the data: Reference gene primer amplification gave estimated nucleated cell counts. TCRdb keeps only in-frame clones here, not all; method: immunoSEQ multiplex PCR. V, J and clone size are taken as reported in that table, and D and trimming were inferred from the DNA itself. The table lists 250,000 or so clones, about 80% of them singletons. The germline V gene encodes CDR1 LGHNA and CDR2 YSLEER. The CDR3 is made up of 18 amino acids. The V segment lost 1 base and the J segment 9 bases; nucleotides outside the gene matches: 14. The sequencing input was PBMCs or T cells enriched from blood (not recorded which). The TCR comes from a man in his fifties who had recovered from COVID-19. The chain couples TRBV4-3 to TRBJ2-1; 11 bases fit TRBD2. The CDR3 sequence: CASSQVLGTSGSRGEQFF. For the CDR3, the DNA is TGCGCCAGCAGCCAAGTCTTAGGTACTAGCGGGAGCCGGGGTGAGCAGTTCTTC.